The source of this T cell receptor (beta chain) is a study of shared clonotypes between healthy human individuals. The assay was immunoSEQ multiplex PCR, and TCRdb's table has in-frame clones only and misses some. The sample holds roughly 2,000,000 clones, roughly 94% seen once. Naive CD8 populations comprised CD45RO-negative cells positively selected for CCR7, excluding terminally differentiated effector memory CD45RA+ cells. CDR1 and CDR2 from the germline V gene are LGHNA and YSLEER. The CDR3 extends over 13 amino acids. V was shortened by 0 bases and J by 4 bases, with 6 bases between the two germline ends. A remark on this clone: Other DNA variants within this sample encode the same CDR3.

The sample consisted of naive CD8+ T cells sorted from blood. The clonotype originates from a man younger than 30 in good health. The J gene is TRBJ2-5, the V gene TRBV4-3; D not certain. Here the CDR3 DNA reads TGCGCCAGCAGCCAAGATCTCAGAGAGACCCAGTACTTC. Its translation is CASSQDLRETQYF.